This T cell receptor (beta chain) was documented in a study of identical twins. Points from the study as a whole: Twins shared beta out-of-frame sequences in excess, but this excess was weaker. Beta clonotypes that were abundant in cord blood contained fewer insertions, a pattern absent from memory repertoires.

This clonotype was seen a few times. Its antigen remains unidentified. The CDR3 totals 14 residues. From germline, CDR1 is SGHTA and CDR2 FQGNSA. V lost 5 bases and J lost 7; bases outside the gene matches: 6. TCRdb fed the 5' RACE reads into MiXCR, producing one record per CDR3 protein. The table shows just over 500,000 distinct CDR3 sequences, with approximately 22% occurring only once. This sample also appeared in a second study, on T cells expressing NK-cell markers.

The source of this sequence is a woman under 30 in good health. Source material: CD4+ T cells sorted from blood. J is TRBJ1-4 and V is TRBV7-2, with TRBD1 matching over 8 bases. The CDR3: CASSPQGASEKLFF. In nucleotides, the CDR3 is TGTGCCAGCAGCCCCCAGGGGGCGAGTGAAAAACTGTTTTTT.